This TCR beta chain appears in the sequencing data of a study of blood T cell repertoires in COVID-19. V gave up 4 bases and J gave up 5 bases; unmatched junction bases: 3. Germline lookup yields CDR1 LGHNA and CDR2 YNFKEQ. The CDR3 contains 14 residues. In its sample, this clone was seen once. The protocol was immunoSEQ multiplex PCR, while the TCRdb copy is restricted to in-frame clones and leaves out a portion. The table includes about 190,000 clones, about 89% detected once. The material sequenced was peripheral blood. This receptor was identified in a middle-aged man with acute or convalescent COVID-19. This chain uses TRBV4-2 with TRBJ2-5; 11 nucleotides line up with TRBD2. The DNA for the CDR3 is TGTGCCAGCAGCCTTAGCGGGGGGGCCGAGACCCAGTACTTC. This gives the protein CASSLSGGAETQYF.